Listed here are 23 T cell receptor beta chains from one sample, sequenced in a study of blood T cell repertoires in COVID-19. Some clones are missing from TCRdb's copy, which holds only in-frame ones; the method was immunoSEQ multiplex PCR. The table has tens of thousands of clones, roughly 75% seen once; the top ten hold about 4.2%. Sequenced sample: peripheral blood. The receptors derive from a woman aged 45-60 years with acute or convalescent COVID-19.

The rearrangement joins TRBV19 to TRBJ1-2; perhaps TRBD1 as D (5 bases). Trimming removed 6 bases from V and 8 bases from J, with 16 bases in between. CDR1 is LNHDA, CDR2 SQIVND, per germline (reference sequence). The CDR3 spans 13 residues. The CDR3 region has the DNA TGTGCCAGTAGCACGACAGTAGCCTGGGGCTACACCTTC. It specifies CASSTTVAWGYTF.

CDR3 sequence: CASSLGGPHQETQYF. The CDR3 DNA sequence: TGTGCCAGCAGTCTCGGGGGGCCCCACCAAGAGACCCAGTACTTC. The rearrangement joins TRBV6-5 to TRBJ2-5; a weak D match, TRBD2 (7 bases). Germline CDR1 and CDR2: MNHEY and SVGAGI. With 5 bases removed from V and 0 bases from J, the gap between germline ends came to 13 bases. This CDR3 contains 15 residues.

The genes are TRBV29-1 and TRBJ1-1; TRBD1 agrees at 7 bases. The length of the CDR3 is 13 residues. Trimming cost V 4 bases and J 0 bases; bases outside gene matches: 2. Germline V gene sequence: CDR1 SQVTM, CDR2 ANQGSEA. The CDR3 bases are TGCAGCGTTGGGACAGGCTTGAACACTGAAGCTTTCTTT. This encodes CSVGTGLNTEAFF.

The chain couples TRBV27 to TRBJ1-6; tentatively, D is TRBD1 (6 bases). The CDR3 length is 15 residues. The V gene's germline CDR1 is MNHEY and CDR2 SMNVEV (reference sequence). The V gene lost 5 bases and the J gene lost 6 bases, with 14 bases spanning the gap. In nucleotides, the CDR3 is TGTGCCAGCAGTCTTGGACAGAGAGGTAATTCACCCCTCCACTTT. It is translated as CASSLGQRGNSPLHF.

The chain recombines TRBV4-1 with TRBJ2-7; 10 bases line up with TRBD1. Germline trimming cut 0 bases from V and 7 bases from J; bases unmatched to any gene: 9. This CDR3 has 16 residues. Per the germline V gene, CDR1 is MGHRA and CDR2 is YSYEKL. This CDR3 is CASSQDGTGDGEEQYF. As DNA, the CDR3 is TGCGCCAGCAGCCAAGATGGGACAGGGGACGGAGAGGAGCAGTACTTC.

The V gene is TRBV4-2, the J gene TRBJ2-2, with D hard to call. The CDR3 is made up of 16 amino acids. The germline gives CDR1 LGHNA, CDR2 YNFKEQ. The germline V and J ends were trimmed by 0 bases and 5 bases, with 13 bases remaining between them. CDR3 coding DNA: TGTGCCAGCAGCCAAGAACCTCTCCCTATAACCGGGGAGCTGTTTTTT. Translation: CASSQEPLPITGELFF.

The V and J genes are TRBV13 and TRBJ1-6; 10 nucleotides match TRBD1. CDR1 PRHDT and CDR2 FYEKMQ come from the germline V gene (reference sequence). The junction had 9 bases not matched to a gene; V was cut back by 6 bases and J by 7 bases. The CDR3 is 16 amino acids. The CDR3 coding sequence is TGTGCCAGCAGTCATAGACAGGGGGCATGGAATTCACCCCTCCACTTT. Protein sequence: CASSHRQGAWNSPLHF.

This CDR3 reads CSVEGRGSYEQYF. CDR3 DNA sequence: TGCAGCGTTGAGGGCAGGGGATCCTACGAGCAGTACTTC. V and J are TRBV29-1 and TRBJ2-7; weak D call: TRBD1 (6 bases). Trimming cost V 3 bases and J 1 base, with 10 bases left between them. Germline CDR1 SQVTM, CDR2 ANQGSEA. The CDR3 runs to 13 residues.

This chain connects TRBV2 to TRBJ1-6, with no clear D. The germline gives CDR1 SNHLY, CDR2 FYNNEI. The CDR3 length is 13 residues. V was cut by 2 bases and J by 4 bases, with 3 bases left in between. Written as DNA, the CDR3 is TGTGCCAGCAGTGAATCTTATAATTCACCCCTCCACTTT. Its translation: CASSESYNSPLHF.

This rearrangement joins TRBV19 to TRBJ1-2; 11 positions match TRBD1. From germline, CDR1 is LNHDA and CDR2 SQIVND (reference sequence). Unmatched junction bases numbered 10, after V lost 7 bases and J lost 3 bases. The CDR3 consists of 16 residues. The CDR3 here is CASTRTGGGTDYGYTF. The CDR3 DNA is TGTGCCAGTACCCGGACAGGGGGCGGCACTGACTATGGCTACACCTTC.

The chain carries TRBV3-1 (or the pseudogene TRBV3-2) and TRBJ2-7, with D maybe TRBD1 (6 bases). Trimming stripped 0 bases from V and 7 bases from J, with 16 bases between. Germline V gene data show CDR1 as LGHDT and CDR2 as YNNKEL (reference sequence). CDR3 size: 15 residues. CDR3 region: CASSQEQGLNLEQYF. The CDR3 bases are TGTGCCAGCAGCCAAGAACAGGGCCTGAACCTGGAGCAGTACTTC.

This clone was picked up one time. The chain employs TRBV12-3 or TRBV12-4 and TRBJ2-1, with no clear D. The V end lost 5 bases, the J end lost 10 bases, and 9 bases lay between the germline ends. This CDR3 spans 11 amino acids. The CDR3 region is CASSPQSEQFF. CDR3 coding DNA: TGTGCCAGCAGTCCCCAGTCCGAGCAGTTCTTC.

A word on this clone: Lacking the conserved final phenylalanine or tryptophan, this CDR3 likely reflects a read error. Because the CDR3's place on the DNA is in doubt, the DNA is left out and the CDR3 is given as listed by TCRdb. The genes are TRBV12-3 or TRBV12-4 and TRBJ1-2; the D call of TRBD1 is as the table states it, not checked on the DNA. The CDR3 region is 12 residues in length, termini included. CDR3 in amino acids: CASSPQLDRYFN.

This sequence joins TRBV6-5 and TRBJ2-3; 8 nucleotides match TRBD2. The CDR3 extends over 14 amino acids. The germline V gene has CDR1 MNHEY and CDR2 SVGAGI. J gave up 0 bases and V 6 bases, and 2 bases lay outside the gene matches. The CDR3 loop reads CASRVAGSTDTQYF. CDR3 DNA sequence: TGTGCCAGCAGGGTAGCGGGGAGCACAGATACGCAGTATTTT.

The V and J genes are TRBV5-4 and TRBJ1-2, with D uncertain. The CDR3 totals 13 residues. CDR1 and CDR2 (germline): SGHNT, YYREEE (reference sequence). Trimming cost V 0 bases and J 4 bases, with 7 bases left between them. This CDR3 reads CASSLGASYGYTF. The CDR3 coding sequence is TGTGCCAGCAGCTTGGGGGCATCCTATGGCTACACCTTC.

This chain joins TRBV27 and TRBJ1-1; 7 positions match TRBD1. J gave up 2 bases and V 8 bases, and 2 bases lay outside the gene matches. This CDR3 contains 12 residues. Germline V lookup: CDR1 MNHEY, CDR2 SMNVEV (reference sequence). CDR3 nucleotide sequence: TGTGCCAGCCGGGACAGTAACACTGAAGCTTTCTTT. It codes for CASRDSNTEAFF.

This clone was seen a few times. V usage is TRBV3-1 (or the pseudogene TRBV3-2) and J usage is TRBJ1-3; 10 bases align to TRBD1. This CDR3 has 18 amino acids. Germline V lookup: CDR1 LGHDT, CDR2 YNNKEL (reference sequence). The ends lost 4 bases at V and 2 bases at J; junction bases unmatched: 11. The CDR3 coding sequence is TGTGCCAGCAGCCGGAGTCCCGGGACAGGGGTCGCTGGAAACACCATATATTTT. This encodes CASSRSPGTGVAGNTIYF.

V gene TRBV10-3 combines with J gene TRBJ2-3; TRBD2 aligns across 8 bases. Losses at the gene ends were 3 bases for V and 10 bases for J; bases not matched to a gene: 12. Germline-derived CDR1 and CDR2 are ENHRY and SYGVKD. This CDR3 comprises 15 residues. The CDR3 region is CAISDIAGGPRAQYF. The DNA of the CDR3 is TGTGCCATCAGTGATATCGCGGGGGGCCCTCGCGCGCAGTATTTT.

The chain couples TRBV2 to TRBJ1-1; D is undetermined. The CDR3 consists of 14 residues. The V gene's germline CDR1 is SNHLY and CDR2 FYNNEI. The V gene lost 7 bases and the J gene lost 3 bases, with 15 bases spanning the gap. The CDR3 nucleotides are TGTGCCAGCAATCGGGGTCTCATTTACACTGAAGCTTTCTTT. This translates into CASNRGLIYTEAFF.

The V gene is TRBV6-2 or TRBV6-3, the J gene TRBJ1-2; 7 nucleotides agree with TRBD1. Germline CDR1 reads MNHEY; CDR2 reads SVGEGT. V trimming: 5 bases; J trimming: 7 bases; junction bases outside the gene matches: 10. The CDR3 has 14 residues. In DNA form, the CDR3 reads TGTGCCAGCAGTAACAAACGAACAGGGGCTGGCTACACCTTC. This sequence encodes CASSNKRTGAGYTF.

The chain uses TRBV6-2 or TRBV6-3 and TRBJ2-2; perhaps TRBD1 as D (6 bases). The V end was cut by 2 bases, the J end by 1 base, with 11 bases between. Germline values: CDR1 MNHEY, CDR2 SVGEGT. The CDR3 extends over 16 amino acids. The CDR3 sequence is CASSYTPGQNTGELFF. The CDR3 nucleotides read TGTGCCAGCAGTTACACTCCGGGACAGAACACCGGGGAGCTGTTTTTT.

V usage is TRBV7-9 and J usage is TRBJ2-2; TRBD1 matches at 10 bases. The V segment lost 3 bases and the J segment 4 bases; nucleotides outside the gene matches: 11. The germline CDR1 and CDR2 sequences are SEHNR and FQNEAQ (reference sequence). This CDR3 is built from 18 residues. For the CDR3, the DNA is TGTGCCAGCAGCTTTGACAGGGGGCGCGAAGGTCGCACCGGGGAGCTGTTTTTT. This gives the protein CASSFDRGREGRTGELFF.

This clone has only one observation. The gene calls are TRBV19 and TRBJ2-4; D is possibly TRBD1 (6 bases). Between the trimmed V and J ends, which lost 3 bases and 2 bases, there was a span of 11 bases. CDR1 and CDR2 from the germline V gene are LNHDA and SQIVND (reference sequence). This CDR3 spans 15 amino acids. The CDR3 DNA sequence: TGTGCCAGTAGTATTCAGGGGACAACCAAAAACATTCAGTACTTC. Its protein is CASSIQGTTKNIQYF. The variable domain in full, completed from reference TRBV19 and TRBJ2-4, reads DGGITQSPKYLFRKEGQNVTLSCEQNLNHDAMYWYRQDPGQGLRLIYYSQIVNDFQKGDIAEGYSVSREKKESFPLTVTSAQKNPTAFYLCASSIQGTTKNIQYFGAGTRLSVL.